Each of the 30 T cell receptor beta chains below was sequenced from the same sample in a study of vaccination and CD4 T cells after COVID-19. The Oncomine TCR Beta short-read assay sequenced DNA from cultured CD4+ T cells. Using the QIAamp micro DNA kit, genomic DNA was extracted from the CD4+ T cells that had been cultured. MiXCR was run by TCRdb on the PCR reads, yielding one entry per CDR3 protein. The sample gives some 7,000 distinct CDR3 sequences, 33% of which show up once; roughly 11% is in the top ten. These TCRs' antigens remain unknown. Treatment reported: approximately nine-day PBMC culture with coronavirus spike peptide pools or control peptides (ViraFEST assay). The unexposed donor's CD4+ T cells were collected before the COVID-19 pandemic (2011-2018). Sequencing was carried out using CD4+ T cells from blood, cultured in vitro. The receptors shown here come from a human donor in good health.

The table lists this clonotype with a few counts. The chain couples TRBV20-1 to TRBJ2-3, with 9 bases identical to TRBD2. The germline V gene has CDR1 DFQATT and CDR2 SNEGSKA (reference sequence). V dropped 2 bases and J dropped 6; count of bases not matched to a gene: 3. The CDR3 extends over 13 amino acids. The CDR3 protein is CSARLAGPDTQYF. DNA for the CDR3: TGCAGTGCTAGACTAGCGGGGCCCGATACGCAGTATTTT.

This clonotype qualifies as medium-sized. Here the CDR3 DNA reads TGCAGTGCTACAGACAGGGGCCGGAGCTATGGCTACACCTTC. As protein: CSATDRGRSYGYTF. The gene calls are TRBV20-1 and TRBJ1-2, with TRBD1 matching over 8 bases. The germline CDR1 and CDR2 sequences are DFQATT and SNEGSKA (reference sequence). The CDR3 runs to 14 residues. V shed 4 bases and J 4 bases; nucleotides not matched to a gene: 8.

In this sample, this clonotype turned up a few times. The rearrangement uses TRBV7-2 and TRBJ2-1, with D perhaps TRBD1 or TRBD2 (5 bases each). Looked up from germline, CDR1 is SGHTA and CDR2 is FQGNSA. V was trimmed by 1 base and J by 4 bases, leaving 8 bases between them. The CDR3 covers 14 residues. The CDR3 here is CASSLGGVYNEQFF. The CDR3 coding sequence is TGTGCCAGCAGCTTAGGAGGGGTGTACAATGAGCAGTTCTTC.

The rearrangement joins TRBV7-2 to TRBJ1-6; D may be TRBD1 (5 bases). The CDR3 is 16 amino acids. The V gene's germline CDR1 is SGHTA and CDR2 FQGNSA. Trimming took 0 bases from V and 10 from J, leaving 16 bases between them. The CDR3 coding sequence is TGTGCCAGCAGCTTAGCTTCGGTTACGGGGGAATCACCCCTCCACTTT. As protein: CASSLASVTGESPLHF.

The sample holds a few counts of this clonotype. The DNA for the CDR3 is TGTGCCAGCAGTACCCGGACTAGCGGAGGGCTCCAAGAGACCCAGTACTTC. This translates into CASSTRTSGGLQETQYF. This chain connects TRBV27 to TRBJ2-5; 10 bases align to TRBD2. The CDR3 is made up of 17 amino acids. Germline V CDR1 and CDR2: MNHEY, SMNVEV (reference sequence). Trimming cost V 5 bases and J 1 base; bases outside gene matches: 10.

This rearrangement joins TRBV15 to TRBJ2-2; no clear D. The germline V gene has CDR1 LNHNV and CDR2 YYDKDF (reference sequence). The V and J ends lost 3 bases and 4 bases respectively, with 6 bases between them. This CDR3 is built from 13 residues. CDR3 sequence reads: CATSRGLTGELFF. Here the CDR3 DNA reads TGTGCCACCAGCAGGGGCCTCACCGGGGAGCTGTTTTTT.

The V call is TRBV11-1, the J call TRBJ2-7, with a tentative D call TRBD2 (5 bases). V was shortened by 1 base and J by 9 bases, with 13 bases between the two germline ends. The germline V gene has CDR1 SGHAT and CDR2 FQDESV (reference sequence). The CDR3 has 13 amino acids. The CDR3 is CASSLGRRVVQYF. The DNA for the CDR3 is TGTGCCAGCAGCTTAGGTCGGCGGGTAGTGCAGTACTTC.

Only a few counts were recorded for this clonotype. J is TRBJ1-2 and V is TRBV28; D gene ambiguous. V was shortened by 6 bases and J by 14 bases, with 22 bases between the two germline ends. Germline CDR1 is MDHEN and CDR2 is SYDVKM. The CDR3 runs 13 residues. CDR3 nucleotides: TGTGCCAGCAGCCCGGAATGGTCGTCCATGAGAACCTTC. This sequence encodes CASSPEWSSMRTF.

The chain links TRBV20-1 to TRBJ2-7, with 7 bases fitting TRBD2. The CDR3 spans 14 residues. The germline V gene has CDR1 DFQATT and CDR2 SNEGSKA (reference sequence). J gave up 3 bases and V 5 bases, and 10 bases lay outside the gene matches. The CDR3 loop reads CSALPGTNNYEQYF. CDR3 coding DNA: TGCAGTGCTCTACCCGGGACTAACAACTACGAGCAGTACTTC.

The J gene is TRBJ1-1, the V gene TRBV7-3, with D perhaps TRBD1 (6 bases). Germline lookup yields CDR1 SGHTA and CDR2 FQGTGA. Trimming cost V 5 bases and J 3 bases, with 10 bases left between them. CDR3 length: 13 residues. CDR3 in DNA: TGTGCCAGCAGCGCGAACAGGGACACTGAAGCTTTCTTT. Encoded protein: CASSANRDTEAFF.

This chain connects TRBV5-4 to TRBJ2-5; the D gene could be TRBD1 or TRBD2 (6 bases each). Trimming took 5 bases from V and 5 from J, leaving 16 bases between them. CDR3 size: 14 residues. Germline-derived CDR1 and CDR2 are SGHNT and YYREEE (reference sequence). CDR3 sequence: CASRETSGAETQYF. The CDR3 region has the DNA TGTGCCAGCAGAGAGACATCGGGGGCGGAGACCCAGTACTTC.

The V and J genes are TRBV5-1 and TRBJ2-1, with D tentatively TRBD1 (6 bases). Trimming removed 0 bases from V and 2 bases from J, with 9 bases in between. From germline, CDR1 is SGHRS and CDR2 YFSETQ. The length of the CDR3 is 15 residues. CDR3 sequence: CASSLVQGPYNEQFF. DNA of the CDR3: TGCGCCAGCAGCTTGGTGCAGGGGCCCTACAATGAGCAGTTCTTC. The whole variable domain, remainder taken from reference TRBV5-1 and TRBJ2-1, is KAGVTQTPRYLIKTRGQQVTLSCSPISGHRSVSWYQQTPGQGLQFLFEYFSETQRNKGNFPGRFSGRQFSNSRSEMNVSTLELGDSALYLCASSLVQGPYNEQFFGPGTRLTVL.

The J gene is TRBJ1-5, the V gene TRBV6-5, with 9 positions matching TRBD1. The CDR3 is made up of 15 amino acids. J lost 6 bases, V lost 4 bases, and 7 bases had no gene match. Germline values: CDR1 MNHEY, CDR2 SVGAGI. DNA for the CDR3: TGTGCCAGCAGTTCAGGACAGGGGTTCGGTCAGCCCCAGCATTTT. Translated, it gives CASSSGQGFGQPQHF.

This sequence joins TRBV20-1 and TRBJ2-2, with 8 bases matching TRBD2. CDR1 DFQATT and CDR2 SNEGSKA come from the germline V gene (reference sequence). V was clipped by 1 base and J by 0 bases; unmatched bases: 1. This CDR3 is 15 amino acids long. CDR3 protein: CSARAGGPNTGELFF. DNA of the CDR3: TGCAGTGCTAGAGCGGGAGGGCCGAACACCGGGGAGCTGTTTTTT.

The CDR3: CASSLKREVEQYF. The CDR3, as DNA: TGTGCCAGCAGCTTAAAGCGGGAGGTCGAGCAGTACTTC. This chain links TRBV7-3 with TRBJ2-7; 9 bases align to TRBD2. This CDR3 region has 13 residues. The germline V gene has CDR1 SGHTA and CDR2 FQGTGA. V shed 1 base, J shed 6 bases, and the junction held 1 base outside the gene matches.

This clonotype is termed medium-sized. The chain recombines TRBV20-1 with TRBJ2-7; D is undetermined. This CDR3 spans 11 amino acids. Trimming removed 2 bases at V and 7 bases at J, with 9 bases between. Germline assignment: CDR1 DFQATT and CDR2 SNEGSKA (reference sequence). The CDR3 DNA sequence: TGCAGTGCTAGACCCCAGATTGAGCAGTACTTC. It translates to CSARPQIEQYF.

This clonotype was recorded a few times. J is TRBJ1-2 and V is TRBV7-8, with a possible D match to TRBD1 (6 bases). The V and J ends lost 5 bases and 2 bases respectively, with 12 bases between them. Germline CDR1 SGHVS, CDR2 FQNEAQ. The CDR3 length is 14 residues. DNA of the CDR3: TGTGCCAGCAGCGAAACCGACAGGAACTATGGCTACACCTTC. Its protein is CASSETDRNYGYTF.

The sample holds a few counts of this clonotype. The chain has TRBV6-5 and TRBJ2-7; D may be TRBD2 (5 bases). V was trimmed by 0 bases and J by 0 bases, leaving 12 bases between them. Germline CDR1 MNHEY, CDR2 SVGAGI. CDR3 length: 16 residues. The CDR3 sequence: CASSYSWGDPSYEQYF. The CDR3 coding sequence is TGTGCCAGCAGTTACTCTTGGGGAGACCCCTCCTACGAGCAGTACTTC.

This clonotype is termed medium-sized (0.01 to 0.1%). The chain has TRBV27 and TRBJ2-5, with D possibly matching TRBD2 (7 bases). The CDR3 contains 14 residues. V lost 2 bases and J lost 5, with 12 bases in between. The germline V gene encodes CDR1 MNHEY and CDR2 SMNVEV (reference sequence). In DNA form, the CDR3 reads TGTGCCAGCAGTTTAACCAGGGGAGGGGAGACCCAGTACTTC. This codes for CASSLTRGGETQYF.

The rearrangement links TRBV6-5 to TRBJ1-5; possibly TRBD1 for D (6 bases). Trimming cost V 2 bases and J 5 bases, with 10 bases left between them. Germline lookup yields CDR1 MNHEY and CDR2 SVGAGI. This CDR3 comprises 14 residues. Written as DNA, the CDR3 is TGTGCCAGCAGTTACGGACAGATGTATCAGCCCCAGCATTTT. Protein: CASSYGQMYQPQHF.

The sample holds one count of this clonotype. The chain couples TRBV6-5 to TRBJ1-1; maybe TRBD1 (6 bases). CDR3 size: 14 residues. V lost 2 bases and J lost 3, with 10 bases in between. Per germline, CDR1 MNHEY and CDR2 SVGAGI. The CDR3 loop is CASSYGTYDTEAFF. Here the CDR3 DNA reads TGTGCCAGCAGTTACGGGACATATGACACTGAAGCTTTCTTT.

Points on this clonotype: This may be a read error: a much more frequent sequence differs by one nucleotide. The genes are TRBV27 and TRBJ1-2; D is uncertain. The germline gives CDR1 MNHEY, CDR2 SMNVEV (reference sequence). The CDR3 is 13 residues long. CDR3 nucleotide sequence: TGTGCCAGCGGTTGGGCAGCTAACTATGGCTGCACCTTC. Amino acid sequence: CASGWAANYGCTF.

This clonotype was seen more than once but under ten times. The CDR3 DNA reads as TGTGCCAGCAGCCTACGGACTAGCGGGAGTGGCACCTACGAGCAGTACTTC. This gives the protein CASSLRTSGSGTYEQYF. This chain connects TRBV27 to TRBJ2-7, with 13 bases fitting TRBD2. Germline assignment: CDR1 MNHEY and CDR2 SMNVEV (reference sequence). Trimming removed 6 bases from V and 2 bases from J; junction bases left unmatched: 10. This CDR3 is 17 amino acids long.

There are a few counts of this clonotype. The chain is built from TRBV28 and TRBJ1-5; TRBD1 aligns across 7 bases. J gave up 2 bases and V 5 bases, and 12 bases lay outside the gene matches. The CDR3 sequence is 17 residues long. Per germline, CDR1 MDHEN and CDR2 SYDVKM. The CDR3, as DNA: TGTGCCAGCAGTGTCTGGGACAGTGAGAGAGGCAATCAGCCCCAGCATTTT. Protein: CASSVWDSERGNQPQHF.

V and J are TRBV2 and TRBJ2-5; weak D call: TRBD1 (5 bases). Between the trimmed V and J ends, which lost 3 bases and 8 bases, there was a span of 13 bases. The CDR3 consists of 13 residues. Germline CDR1 SNHLY, CDR2 FYNNEI. The CDR3 DNA reads TGTGCCAGCAGTGAGACAGAGCTGGGCACCCAGTACTTC. It encodes CASSETELGTQYF.

V and J are TRBV7-3 and TRBJ1-1; no clear D gene. In germline, CDR1 is SGHTA, CDR2 FQGTGA. V was pared by 0 bases and J by 4 bases, with 6 bases between. The CDR3 consists of 13 residues. CDR3 in DNA: TGTGCCAGCAGCTTAACAGGCGTCACTGAAGCTTTCTTT. It specifies CASSLTGVTEAFF.

This chain joins TRBV5-6 and TRBJ1-2; D is unresolved. Germline lookup yields CDR1 SGHDT and CDR2 YYEEEE. V shed 0 bases and J shed 8 bases, with 11 bases lying between them. The CDR3 has 13 residues. The CDR3: CASSLARPGGYTF. CDR3 bases: TGTGCCAGCAGCTTGGCCAGGCCGGGGGGCTACACCTTC.

The table lists this clonotype with a few counts. The rearrangement links TRBV7-6 to TRBJ2-7; D possibly corresponds to TRBD1 (7 bases). The CDR3 sequence is 17 residues long. Trimming cost V 2 bases and J 0 bases, with 17 bases left between them. Germline CDR1 reads SGHVS; CDR2 reads FNYEAQ. In DNA form, the CDR3 reads TGTGCCAGCAGCTTATTAACGGGGCGGGACAGCTCCTACGAGCAGTACTTC. It translates to CASSLLTGRDSSYEQYF.

The V and J genes are TRBV21-1 and TRBJ1-5; TRBD1, as called in the table, went unchecked against the DNA. TRBV21-1 is described as a pseudogene. The CDR3 is 19 residues long. The CDR3 DNA reads TGTGCCAGCAGCAAAGGGGGGACAGGGTGTGTTCAGAGCAATCAGCCCCAGCATTTT. Its protein product is CASSKGGTGCVQSNQPQHF.

This clonotype was recorded a few times. This chain connects TRBV20-1 to TRBJ2-1; 9 nucleotides line up with TRBD2. This CDR3 is 16 amino acids long. Looked up from germline, CDR1 is DFQATT and CDR2 is SNEGSKA (reference sequence). The V gene end was trimmed by 2 bases and the J gene end by 6 bases; junction bases not matched to a gene: 11. CDR3 protein: CSARPATSGRTNEQFF. CDR3 nucleotides: TGCAGTGCTAGACCCGCCACTAGCGGGCGGACCAATGAGCAGTTCTTC.